Presented here are 13 T cell receptor beta chains from one specimen sequenced in a study of beta chain features in type 1 diabetes. The authors reverse transcribed all of the isolated RNA, so sequencing captured expressed TCRB transcripts. Some clones are missing from TCRdb's copy, which holds only in-frame ones; the method was immunoSEQ multiplex PCR. The sample includes roughly 40,000 clones, around 48% of them seen just once. What was sequenced was central memory CD4+ T cells from blood. These receptor sequences come from a woman under 30 in good health.

The chain joins TRBV18 to TRBJ2-3; 9 nucleotides line up with TRBD2. Germline V lookup: CDR1 KGHSH, CDR2 LQKENI. With V trimmed by 6 bases and J by 2 bases, 9 bases remained unmatched. There are 16 residues in the CDR3. The CDR3 DNA reads TGTGCCAGCTCGCTACGGACTAGCGCCTACACAGATACGCAGTATTTT. This translates into CASSLRTSAYTDTQYF.

There are a few counts of this clone. This rearrangement joins TRBV14 to TRBJ1-1; D perhaps matches TRBD1 (6 bases). This CDR3 contains 13 residues. Looked up from germline, CDR1 is SGHDN and CDR2 is FVKESK. The V end was cut by 4 bases, the J end by 6 bases, with 12 bases between. The CDR3 nucleotides read TGTGCCAGCAGCCCAACAGGGCCCGCTGAAGCTTTCTTT. It is translated as CASSPTGPAEAFF.

V usage is TRBV18 and J usage is TRBJ1-1; no reliable D call. In germline, CDR1 is KGHSH, CDR2 LQKENI. Trimming shortened V by 2 bases and J by 1 base, and 11 bases separated the two germline ends. CDR3 length: 15 amino acids. CDR3 DNA sequence: TGTGCCAGCTCACCAGTGGTTGGAGCGAACACTGAAGCTTTCTTT. Its translation is CASSPVVGANTEAFF.

The rearrangement links TRBV7-9 to TRBJ2-5; 11 bases are shared with TRBD2. There are 17 residues in the CDR3. Per germline, CDR1 SEHNR and CDR2 FQNEAQ (reference sequence). The V gene end was trimmed by 5 bases and the J gene end by 2 bases; junction bases not matched to a gene: 10. The CDR3 DNA reads as TGTGCCAGCAGCCCCGGTTCGACTAGCGGGATTCAAGAGACCCAGTACTTC. Translation gives CASSPGSTSGIQETQYF.

As DNA, the CDR3 is TGTGCCAGCAGCCTACAGGGTTTCGGCAATCAGCCCCAGCATTTT. Residues: CASSLQGFGNQPQHF. This chain connects TRBV27 to TRBJ1-5; D is possibly TRBD1 (6 bases). Looked up from germline, CDR1 is MNHEY and CDR2 is SMNVEV (reference sequence). The CDR3 runs 15 residues. V was clipped by 6 bases and J by 2 bases, with 14 bases between them.

The genes are TRBV7-8 and TRBJ2-7, with 10 bases aligning to TRBD1. The germline gives CDR1 SGHVS, CDR2 FQNEAQ. This CDR3 has 17 amino acids. The V and J ends lost 1 base and 6 bases, in that order; junction bases with no gene match: 12. The CDR3 reads CASSLGVRTGGPGEQYF. The CDR3 nucleotides read TGTGCCAGCAGCTTAGGGGTGAGGACAGGGGGTCCGGGCGAGCAGTACTTC. Full variable domain (remainder filled in from reference TRBV7-8 and TRBJ2-7): GAGVSQSPRYKVAKRGQDVALRCDPISGHVSLFWYQQALGQGPEFLTYFQNEAQLDKSGLPSDRFFAERPEGSVSTLKIQRTQQEDSAVYLCASSLGVRTGGPGEQYFGPGTRLTVT.

This clone appeared a few times. The gene calls are TRBV11-2 and TRBJ2-1; 16 bases map to TRBD2. Germline V gives CDR1 SGHAT, CDR2 FQNNGV. CDR3 size: 15 residues. Germline trimming cut 5 bases from V and 9 bases from J; bases unmatched to any gene: 4. CDR3 nucleotide sequence: TGTGCCAGCAGCCCGGGACTAGCGGGGGGGCGTGAGCAGTTCTTC. Amino acid sequence: CASSPGLAGGREQFF. The full variable domain, in which reference TRBV11-2 and TRBJ2-1 provide the parts outside the CDR3, is EAGVAQSPRYKIIEKRQSVAFWCNPISGHATLYWYQQILGQGPKLLIQFQNNGVVDDSQLPKDRFSAERLKGVDSTLKIQPAKLEDSAVYLCASSPGLAGGREQFFGPGTRLTVL.

V usage is TRBV5-1 and J usage is TRBJ2-3, with D perhaps matching TRBD2 (6 bases). This CDR3 comprises 14 residues. Per germline, CDR1 SGHRS and CDR2 YFSETQ. The ends were cut back, 3 bases at V and 2 bases at J, with 10 bases in the middle. CDR3 in amino acids: CASSSGLFTDTQYF. CDR3 DNA sequence: TGCGCCAGCAGCTCGGGACTGTTCACAGATACGCAGTATTTT.

The rearrangement uses TRBV5-1 and TRBJ2-7, with D tentatively TRBD1 (6 bases). The length of the CDR3 is 14 residues. Germline CDR1 and CDR2: SGHRS and YFSETQ. Trimming pared 0 bases from V and 2 bases from J, leaving 9 bases between. CDR3 sequence reads: CASSLENRAYEQYF. The CDR3 DNA is TGCGCCAGCAGCTTGGAAAACAGGGCCTACGAGCAGTACTTC.

The chain combines TRBV5-6 with TRBJ2-3, with 11 positions matching TRBD2. Trimming at V came to 4 bases and at J to 0 bases, leaving 10 bases not matched to a gene. CDR3 length: 18 amino acids. Germline CDR1 and CDR2: SGHDT and YYEEEE. In DNA, the CDR3 is TGTGCCAGCAGCGGGGGGGCCTTAGCGGGAGGGAGCACAGATACGCAGTATTTT. Translating it yields CASSGGALAGGSTDTQYF.

Comment on this clone: Lacking the conserved final phenylalanine or tryptophan, this CDR3 likely reflects a read error. J is TRBJ2-7 and V is TRBV7-9; 14 bases align to TRBD2. The CDR3 covers 15 residues. CDR1 is SEHNR and CDR2 is FQNEAQ in the germline V gene (reference sequence). The junction had 5 bases not matched to a gene; V was cut back by 4 bases and J by 6 bases. CDR3 DNA sequence: TGTGCCAGCAGCTCGGGACTAGCGGGAGTTTCCGAGCAGTACCTC. This encodes CASSSGLAGVSEQYL.

This rearrangement joins TRBV7-2 to TRBJ2-3, with D unresolved. The CDR3 loop spans 14 amino acids. CDR1 and CDR2 (germline): SGHTA, FQGNSA. V lost 2 bases to trimming and J lost 1 base, with 7 bases between them. CDR3 sequence (DNA): TGTGCCAGCAGCTTAATTGCAGGCACAGATACGCAGTATTTT. Translated, it gives CASSLIAGTDTQYF.

In its sample, this clone was seen once. This chain links TRBV9 with TRBJ2-1, with 8 bases fitting TRBD2. In germline, CDR1 is SGDLS, CDR2 YYNGEE. This CDR3 is built from 18 residues. Trimming removed 0 bases from V and 9 bases from J; junction bases left unmatched: 17. The CDR3, as DNA: TGTGCCAGCAGCGTAGAGCCCTCCGGTCACGGGGGGGCTTTTGAGCAGTTCTTC. This encodes CASSVEPSGHGGAFEQFF.